This T cell receptor beta chain was identified in a study of blood T cell repertoires in COVID-19. About the study: Donors in the United States, Italy and Spain gave samples during acute or convalescent COVID-19. Sources were T cells, B-cell-depleted T cells, or PBMCs; the material itself was cDNA or gDNA.

Participants had their cohort set by participant-reported clinical history. The CDR3 has 14 amino acids. The V gene end was trimmed by 6 bases and the J gene end by 2 bases; junction bases not matched to a gene: 6. CDR1 MNHEY and CDR2 SVGAGI come from the germline V gene. Per the authors' pipeline: Cell counts per sample came from amplifying reference gene primers. Sequencing used immunoSEQ multiplex PCR; TCRdb keeps in-frame clones, though not all of them. V and J calls and clone size are given by that table; D and trimming were obtained from the DNA. The table has roughly 250,000 clones, roughly 88% seen once.

This chain uses TRBV6-5 with TRBJ1-2, with 7 bases identical to TRBD1. The sequenced material came from PBMCs or T cells enriched from blood (not recorded which). The receptor was isolated from a woman between 35 and 50 years old with acute COVID-19. CDR3 in DNA: TGTGCCAGCAGCTTGACAGGGACGAACTATGGCTACACCTTC. Amino acids: CASSLTGTNYGYTF.